Listed here is a single T cell receptor (beta chain). There are a few counts of this clone. Its specific antigen is unknown. No base qualities exist here, and no much larger clone lies one base off it. A distance of 8 bases separates the germline ends of V and J, which lose 2 bases and 1 base respectively. Spanning cysteine to phenylalanine, the CDR3 consists of 14 amino acids. The CDR3 DNA has 42 bases and is translated from base 1. Looking up the germline V gene yields CDR1 SGHNT and CDR2 YENEEA. The intended sense of this specimen's time point label: about 25 weeks on oral tofacitinib. The intended sense of this specimen's treatment or condition label: oral pan-JAK inhibitor, 5-10 mg twice daily. Lesional scalp punch biopsies and peripheral blood were obtained from alopecia areata patients. After PBMCs were isolated by density centrifugation and stained for CD3, CD4 and CD8, a FACSAria was used to sort CD4+ and CD8+ T cells.

This entry belongs to a study of CD8+ T cells in alopecia areata (dated by TCRdb to 2017 to 2018). Regarding the complete study: The treated patients, all with moderate-to-severe alopecia areata, were enrolled in an open-label pilot trial of oral tofacitinib given at 5 to 10 mg twice daily. Tofacitinib-treated patients had biopsies at baseline and at 4 and 24 weeks of treatment, with a later scalp biopsy in several patients. The SALT score, which quantifies the percentage of affected scalp surface area, was used to measure disease severity in treated patients. Patients stayed on tofacitinib for 6 to 18 months and then had 6 months of follow-up off drug so that delayed response and recurrence could be assessed. Scalp tissue and sorted CD4+ and CD8+ peripheral blood T cells from patchy and totalis/universalis alopecia areata patients and from healthy controls were covered by human TCRbeta sequencing. immunoSEQ multiplex PCR using 35 Vbeta forward primers and 13 Jbeta reverse primers was used to amplify TCRbeta CDR3 regions. RNA came from the PAXgene miRNA kit for fixed scalp, the miRNeasy kit for PBMCs, and the RNeasy kit for mouse skin. Scalp clonality was compared among normal scalp (n=4), patchy alopecia areata scalp (n=8), and alopecia totalis/universalis scalp (n=8). The study used high-throughput TCRbeta sequencing to examine T cell clonal expansion in alopecia areata, in both the C3H/HeJ mouse model and human patients. Overall results and qualifications from the work: Tofacitinib significantly lowered scalp clonality and the number of expanded CD8+ clones among the top 100 scalp clones. Compared with normal scalp, lesional scalp had higher clonality and more expanded CD8+ clones, particularly in alopecia totalis/universalis, a pattern that suggests antigenic drive. Unlike mouse skin, where gammadelta T cells dominate, normal human skin contains resident alphabeta T cells that get sequenced too, which complicates analysis of the scalp TCR repertoire. Compared with mice, TCR sequences shared between patients were less clear, possibly partly because of HLA diversity across the patient population. Because the treated cohort was small and had just a single nonresponder, larger studies are needed to establish links between baseline CD8+ expansion and response. Many expanded lesional clones were found to persist in scalp and blood during tofacitinib treatment, and relapse after treatment cessation may be partly explained by this persistence.

Library preparation used the immunoSEQ multiplex PCR assay. To provide template for TCR sequencing, every sample had RNA extracted and reverse transcribed into cDNA. First-strand cDNA was synthesized using SuperScript III with a 2:1 mix of oligo-dT and random hexamers. A synthetic immune receptor repertoire was used to measure amplification bias, and any remaining bias was corrected computationally. Processing in the source paper ran as follows. Raw reads were preprocessed for error removal, and CDR3 was defined according to IMGT conventions as running from the conserved cysteine to phenylalanine. Clonality was computed as 1 minus the Shannon entropy, with the entropy normalized by log2 of the number of productive unique TCRs. Scalp TCRbeta sequences were cross-referenced with sorted blood CD4 and CD8 repertoires so that the CD4 or CD8 identity of scalp clones could be inferred. In its TCRdb copy, this immuneACCESS table keeps in-frame sequences only and misses some clones. Where compared with another copy, unresolved V genes explain less than half of these, and the others have no known cause. The V and J calls and clone size come from that table; D and trimming were worked out from the DNA. For this sample the table gives 150,000 to 200,000 clones, of which 60% to 75% were detected only once. 11% to 15% of the sample goes to the ten largest clones.

The sequencing used CD4+ T cells sorted from blood, collected at week 24, from a patient treated with tofacitinib. The chain links TRBV11-3 with TRBJ1-1; no D gene is confidently identified. The TCR comes from a human donor with alopecia areata. For the CDR3, the sequence is CASSLTRGNTEAFF. The DNA sequence follows: TGTGCCAGCAGCTTAACTCGGGGGAACACTGAAGCTTTCTTT.